This paragraph reports one T cell receptor (beta chain). This clonotype showed up many times. Its antigen remains unidentified. The record has no base qualities; no much larger clone is one base away. Here V drops 5 bases and J drops 8 bases, and the junction holds 13 bases not matched to any gene. Looking up the germline V gene yields CDR1 SGHTA and CDR2 FQGNSA. Including the terminal cysteine and phenylalanine, the CDR3 comprises 16 residues. Solely the CDR3 DNA is kept, with 48 bases framed from the first base. The data derive from a study of molecular identifiers for immune sequencing clone quantification (dated 2018 in TCRdb). Regarding the complete study: For a replicate experiment, the RNA from either approximately 20,000 or 100,000 naive CD8 T cells was divided into five aliquots, and four of those aliquots went on to sequencing. This methods study used CD8 T cells to benchmark TCR RNA copy counting and molecular-identifier clustering-based TCR repertoire sequencing (MIDCIRS).

The paper's findings and limits, for the study overall: Modeling estimated 3 to 3.5 recovered TCR RNA copies per cell, compared with about 10 by digital PCR, which implies approximately 30% capture efficiency. The naive libraries included spiked-in Jurkat TCR RNA (over nine copies' worth), and this RNA is not part of the donor repertoire. Even against a background of some 920,000 naive CD8 T cells, spiked-in Jurkat TCR RNA amounting to a single cell's worth was reported to be detectable. In CMV-specific effector cells, over 99% of molecules were held by clones above 20 RNA copies, whereas under 1% of molecules were held by such clones in naive cells. Highly expanded clone sizes could be underestimated if identical TCR molecules share a barcode. Without barcode sub-clustering, chimeric consensus sequences inflated TCR diversity; chimeras reached as high as 47%.

Library preparation was by PCR. The sequencer listed for this sample is Illumina HiSeq 4000. Bulk TCR libraries were generated as previously described, with the TCR primers listed in Table S5 used. Purification of total RNA was performed with the Qiagen AllPrep DNA/RNA kit. Before analysis, reads from multiple sequencing runs of one library were combined. The study's processing was this. Reads were retained only if their TCR constant sequence matched exactly, and those retained reads were trimmed to 150 nt and grouped according to their 12-nt molecular barcodes. Reads in each barcode group were sub-clustered using a 15% Levenshtein threshold, and a quality-weighted consensus sequence was built for each RNA molecule. Non-functional sequences were removed, as were lower-count sequences one edit away from another. On the basis of fitting two negative binomial distributions, barcode sub-clusters with fewer than 20% of the maximum read count were discarded. TCRdb redid the processing of the public reads, applying fastp at Q25 and MiXCR, and retained in-frame beta chains. CDR3 protein duplicates are merged, each entry listing the most common genes and DNA. The V and J calls and clone size come from TCRdb's table, not from the authors' own analysis. Recorded for this sample are 460,000 or so distinct CDR3 sequences; about a fifth of them occurred a single time. Under 0.85% of the sample comes from the top ten.

Libraries of naive CD8 T cells were built from around 20,000 to 1,000,000 sorted cells, with 10%, 30% or 50% of the purified RNA used. Naive CD8 T cells, defined as CD8+CD4-CCR7+CD45RA+, were FACS-sorted into RLT Plus buffer on a BD FACSAria II. Detection sensitivity was tested by spiking Jurkat RNA equal to roughly nine TCR copies' worth into samples containing about 19,000-1,000,000 naive CD8 T cells. Enrichment of CD8 T cells was done with RosetteSep CD8+ T Cell Enrichment Cocktail plus Ficoll-Paque, and ACK red cell lysis came afterward. The TCR comes from a human donor in good health. Some libraries in this study had Jurkat cell RNA spiked in. Sequencing input: naive CD8+ T cells from blood, with Jurkat cell RNA spiked in. Reading the label with the study, this specimen's cell subset or site is: FACS-sorted CD8+CD4-CCR7+CD45RA+ naive T cells. This sequence uses TRBV7-2 and TRBJ2-1; the central 9 bases match TRBD2. The CDR3 loop reads CASSAPSSGILYEQFF. At the DNA level, the sequence is TGTGCCAGCAGCGCCCCTTCTAGCGGGATTTTGTATGAGCAGTTCTTC.